Sequencing of this TCR beta chain was carried out in a study of early T cells in non-severe SARS-CoV-2 infection. In TCRdb, the 5' RACE reads were re-called with MiXCR into one record per CDR3 protein. This table has about 84,000 distinct CDR3 sequences, about 12% appearing once. Overall study results and limits: Lookups in VDJdb leaned toward anti-spike CD8 responses and missed private and CD4 specificities.

This CDR3 contains 16 residues. V gave up 1 base and J gave up 1 base, with 13 bases separating them. The germline V gene encodes CDR1 SGHAT and CDR2 FQNNGV. A word on this clonotype: The antigen remains unidentified.

The sample consisted of whole blood. The receptor's source is an adult who was a healthcare worker with PCR-confirmed SARS-CoV-2 infection or an uninfected control (not recorded which). The rearrangement joins TRBV11-2 to TRBJ1-1; tentative D call: TRBD1 (6 bases). As DNA, the CDR3 is TGTGCCAGCAGCTTAGTATGGGGGACAAAGAACACTGAAGCTTTCTTT. Its protein is CASSLVWGTKNTEAFF.